A selection of T cell receptor beta chains follows, all from one sample in a study of multiple sclerosis patients with progressive multifocal leukoencephalopathy. Measured with immunoSEQ multiplex PCR; TCRdb has only the in-frame clones, and not every one. The sample carries tens of thousands of clones, roughly nine tenths recorded once. This specimen consisted of PBMCs, obtained from a patient treated with natalizumab. These receptors all stem from a human donor with progressive multifocal leukoencephalopathy. Both conserved end residues are part of each CDR3. The D gene is left open where the match is weak. Only part of the rows carry a size: once, few, many, or a class if the clone is expanded.

D: TRBD2
J: TRBJ2-1
size: -
V: TRBV5-1
CDR3: CASSKTSGEANEQFF
DNA: TGCGCCAGCAGCAAGACTAGCGGAGAAGCCAATGAGCAGTTCTTC

D: -
J: TRBJ2-1
size: -
V: TRBV27
CDR3: CASSFLGNEQFF
DNA: TGTGCCAGCAGTTTTTTAGGCAATGAGCAGTTCTTC

D: TRBD2
J: TRBJ2-1
size: -
V: TRBV27
CDR3: CASSLWGTSANNEQFF
DNA: TGTGCCAGCAGTTTGTGGGGGACTAGCGCTAACAATGAGCAGTTCTTC

D: -
J: TRBJ1-1
size: -
V: TRBV28
CDR3: CASSRGGATEAFF
DNA: TGTGCCAGTAGCAGAGGGGGGGCGACTGAAGCTTTCTTT

D: -
J: TRBJ1-6
size: -
V: TRBV18
CDR3: CASSPTGSESPLHF
DNA: TGTGCCAGCTCACCAACGGGCAGTGAGTCACCCCTCCACTTT

D: -
J: TRBJ2-7
size: once
V: TRBV5-1
CDR3: CASSPGVYEQYF
DNA: TGCGCCAGCAGCCCCGGGGTCTACGAGCAGTACTTC

D: -
J: TRBJ2-6
size: -
V: TRBV7-2
CDR3: CASSPPPSGANVLTF
DNA: TGTGCCAGCAGCCCACCGCCCTCTGGGGCCAACGTCCTGACTTTC

D: -
J: TRBJ2-2
size: -
V: TRBV7-2
CDR3: CASSPRGAGELFF
DNA: TGTGCCAGCAGCCCCCGCGGGGCGGGGGAGCTGTTTTTT

D: TRBD2
J: TRBJ2-1
size: -
V: TRBV18
CDR3: CASSPPASGSFNEQFF
DNA: TGTGCCAGCTCACCACCGGCTAGCGGGAGTTTCAATGAGCAGTTCTTC

D: -
J: TRBJ1-1
size: -
V: TRBV19
CDR3: CASRLGRTEAFF
DNA: TGTGCCAGTAGGCTGGGAAGGACTGAAGCTTTCTTT

D: TRBD2
J: TRBJ2-7
size: -
V: TRBV27
CDR3: CASSLSPLAGLYEQYF
DNA: TGTGCCAGCAGTTTATCCCCACTAGCGGGATTGTACGAGCAGTACTTC

D: -
J: TRBJ1-2
size: -
V: TRBV27
CDR3: CASSLSHTGGYTF
DNA: TGTGCCAGCAGTTTATCCCACACCGGCGGCTACACCTTC

D: TRBD2
J: TRBJ2-1
size: -
V: TRBV7-2
CDR3: CASSSGLAGAPEQFF
DNA: TGTGCCAGCAGCTCGGGACTAGCGGGAGCCCCTGAGCAGTTCTTC

D: -
J: TRBJ2-7
size: -
V: TRBV2
CDR3: CASSEFGAGSYEQYF
DNA: TGTGCCAGCAGTGAATTTGGGGCAGGGTCATACGAGCAGTACTTC

D: -
J: TRBJ1-3
size: -
V: TRBV2
CDR3: CASSGQTGNTIYF
DNA: TGTGCCAGCAGTGGACAGACTGGAAACACCATATATTTT

D: TRBD2
J: TRBJ2-7
size: -
V: TRBV6-5
CDR3: CASSYSYSGRNEQYF
DNA: TGTGCCAGCAGTTACTCATATAGCGGGAGAAACGAGCAGTACTTC

D: TRBD1
J: TRBJ1-5
size: -
V: TRBV27
CDR3: CASSLRQGGNQPQHF
DNA: TGTGCCAGCAGTTTGAGACAGGGGGGCAATCAGCCCCAGCATTTT

D: TRBD1
J: TRBJ1-1
size: -
V: TRBV25-1
CDR3: CASSEDREGTEAFF
DNA: TGTGCCAGCAGTGAAGACAGGGAAGGCACTGAAGCTTTCTTT

D: TRBD1
J: TRBJ1-4
size: -
V: TRBV5-1
CDR3: CASSLGTGHEKLFF
DNA: TGCGCCAGCAGCTTGGGGACAGGGCACGAAAAACTGTTTTTT

D: TRBD1
J: TRBJ1-3
size: -
V: TRBV5-1
CDR3: CASSGQGVPGNTIYF
DNA: TGCGCCAGCAGCGGACAGGGTGTTCCTGGAAACACCATATATTTT

D: -
J: TRBJ2-7
size: -
V: TRBV19
CDR3: CASSATGSFYEQYF
DNA: TGTGCCAGTAGTGCCACGGGATCCTTCTACGAGCAGTACTTC

D: -
J: TRBJ2-1
size: -
V: TRBV7-8
CDR3: CASSARETNNEQFF
DNA: TGTGCCAGCAGCGCACGGGAGACGAACAATGAGCAGTTCTTC

D: TRBD2
J: TRBJ2-3
size: -
V: TRBV7-9
CDR3: CASSPGGGRGDTQYF
DNA: TGTGCCAGCAGCCCCGGGGGGGGACGGGGAGATACGCAGTATTTT

D: TRBD2
J: TRBJ2-3
size: few
V: TRBV12-5
CDR3: CASGLGLAEAPSTDTQYF
DNA: TGTGCTAGTGGTTTGGGCCTAGCGGAGGCTCCTAGCACAGATACGCAGTATTTT

D: TRBD1
J: TRBJ1-5
size: -
V: TRBV25-1
CDR3: CASSELDRGQPQHF
DNA: TGTGCCAGCAGTGAACTAGACAGGGGTCAGCCCCAGCATTTT

D: TRBD1
J: TRBJ2-5
size: -
V: TRBV30
CDR3: CAWDNRGVETQYF
DNA: TGTGCCTGGGATAACAGGGGAGTGGAGACCCAGTACTTC

D: TRBD1
J: TRBJ2-2
size: few
V: TRBV4-3
CDR3: CASSPGRATGKLNTGELFF
DNA: TGCGCCAGCAGCCCGGGTAGGGCGACAGGGAAGCTGAACACCGGGGAGCTGTTTTTT

D: -
J: TRBJ1-1
size: -
V: TRBV9
CDR3: CASSASLNTEAFF
DNA: TGTGCCAGCAGCGCGTCCCTTAACACTGAAGCTTTCTTT

D: -
J: TRBJ2-3
size: -
V: TRBV19
CDR3: CASSQRRSGTDTQYF
DNA: TGTGCCAGTAGCCAACGACGTTCGGGCACAGATACGCAGTATTTT

D: TRBD2
J: TRBJ2-1
size: -
V: TRBV19
CDR3: CASSGLAGRGEQFF
DNA: TGTGCCAGTAGTGGACTAGCGGGACGGGGTGAGCAGTTCTTC

D: -
J: TRBJ2-3
size: few
V: TRBV7-9
CDR3: CASSFQGTSTDTQYF
DNA: TGTGCCAGCAGCTTCCAAGGGACTAGCACAGATACGCAGTATTTT

D: -
J: TRBJ2-1
size: -
V: TRBV5-1
CDR3: CASSPDASSYNEQFF
DNA: TGCGCCAGCAGCCCGGACGCAAGCTCCTACAATGAGCAGTTCTTC

D: -
J: TRBJ2-3
size: -
V: TRBV5-1
CDR3: CASSLEDTQYF
DNA: TGCGCCAGCAGCTTGGAAGATACGCAGTATTTT

D: -
J: TRBJ2-1
size: -
V: TRBV4-1
CDR3: CASSQEEVAAYNEQFF
DNA: TGCGCCAGCAGCCAAGAGGAGGTAGCGGCTTACAATGAGCAGTTCTTC

D: -
J: TRBJ1-4
size: -
V: TRBV29-1
CDR3: CSVKGKRDEKLFF
DNA: TGCAGCGTGAAGGGGAAGAGAGATGAAAAACTGTTTTTT

D: -
J: TRBJ1-1
size: few
V: TRBV6-5
CDR3: CASSGGDTMNTEAFF
DNA: TGTGCCAGCAGTGGCGGGGACACCATGAACACTGAAGCTTTCTTT

D: TRBD2
J: TRBJ2-1
size: -
V: TRBV2
CDR3: CASTSGSRFYNEQFF
DNA: TGTGCCAGCACTAGCGGGAGCCGATTCTACAATGAGCAGTTCTTC

D: -
J: TRBJ2-1
size: -
V: TRBV5-1
CDR3: CASSLGQPSNEQFF
DNA: TGCGCCAGCAGCCTCGGACAGCCATCCAACGAGCAGTTCTTC

D: -
J: TRBJ1-4
size: once
V: TRBV11-2
CDR3: CASSLSGEGRKLFF
DNA: TGTGCCAGCAGCTTATCGGGGGAAGGACGAAAACTGTTTTTT

D: -
J: TRBJ2-3
size: -
V: TRBV15
CDR3: CATSRGRDTQYF
DNA: TGTGCCACCAGCAGGGGAAGAGATACGCAGTATTTT

D: TRBD1
J: TRBJ1-2
size: -
V: TRBV19
CDR3: CASSGTGKLYGYTF
DNA: TGTGCCAGTAGCGGGACAGGGAAACTCTATGGCTACACCTTC

D: -
J: TRBJ2-3
size: -
V: TRBV4-3
CDR3: CASSRVVARGGTDTQYF
DNA: TGCGCCAGCAGCCGCGTAGTAGCGCGAGGGGGCACAGATACGCAGTATTTT

D: -
J: TRBJ2-1
size: -
V: TRBV28
CDR3: CASSLRGEQFF
DNA: TGTGCCAGCAGTTTACGAGGGGAGCAGTTCTTC

D: -
J: TRBJ1-1
size: -
V: TRBV14
CDR3: CASALLRNTEAFF
DNA: TGTGCCAGCGCGCTACTTCGGAACACTGAAGCTTTCTTT

D: -
J: TRBJ2-1
size: -
V: TRBV19
CDR3: CASSPIALVGTNNEQFF
DNA: TGTGCCAGTAGTCCCATAGCCTTAGTGGGGACAAACAATGAGCAGTTCTTC

D: TRBD1
J: TRBJ1-1
size: -
V: TRBV28
CDR3: CASTIQGVEAFF
DNA: TGTGCCAGCACCATACAGGGGGTTGAAGCTTTCTTT

D: -
J: TRBJ2-2
size: -
V: TRBV28
CDR3: CASSQRASGELFF
DNA: TGTGCCAGCAGTCAACGTGCCTCCGGGGAGCTGTTTTTT